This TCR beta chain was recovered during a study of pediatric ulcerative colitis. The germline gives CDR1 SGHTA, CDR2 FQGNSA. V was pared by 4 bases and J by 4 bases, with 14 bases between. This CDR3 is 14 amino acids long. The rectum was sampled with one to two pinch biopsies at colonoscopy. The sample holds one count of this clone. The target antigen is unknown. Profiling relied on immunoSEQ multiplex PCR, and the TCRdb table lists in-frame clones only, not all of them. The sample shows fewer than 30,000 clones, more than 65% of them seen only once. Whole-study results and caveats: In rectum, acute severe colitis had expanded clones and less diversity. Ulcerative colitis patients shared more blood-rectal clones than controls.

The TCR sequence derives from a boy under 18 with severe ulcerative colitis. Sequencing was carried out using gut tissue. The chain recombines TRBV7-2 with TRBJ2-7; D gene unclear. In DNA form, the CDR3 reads TGTGCCAGCAGCTCGGATCGGGTAGGATACGAGCAGTACTTC. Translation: CASSSDRVGYEQYF.